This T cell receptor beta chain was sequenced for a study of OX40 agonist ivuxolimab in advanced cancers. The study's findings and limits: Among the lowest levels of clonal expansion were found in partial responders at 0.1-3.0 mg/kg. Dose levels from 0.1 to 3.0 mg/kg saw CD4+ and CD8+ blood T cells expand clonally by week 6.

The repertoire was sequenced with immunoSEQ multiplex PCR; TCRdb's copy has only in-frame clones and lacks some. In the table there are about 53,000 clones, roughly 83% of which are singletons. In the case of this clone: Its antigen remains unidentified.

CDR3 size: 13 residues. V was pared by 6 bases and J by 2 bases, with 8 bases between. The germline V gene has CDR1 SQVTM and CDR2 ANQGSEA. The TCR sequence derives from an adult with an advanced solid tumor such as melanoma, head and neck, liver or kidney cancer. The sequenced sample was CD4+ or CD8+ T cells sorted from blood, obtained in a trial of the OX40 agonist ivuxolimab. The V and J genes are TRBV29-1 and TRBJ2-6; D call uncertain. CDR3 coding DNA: TGCAGCGTCACCGCCACTGGGGCCAACGTCCTGACTTTC. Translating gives CSVTATGANVLTF.